The 6 T cell receptor beta chains given below trace back to one sample, sequenced in a study of cytomegalovirus exposure and HLA in healthy donors. Assay: immunoSEQ multiplex PCR; the TCRdb copy retains only in-frame clones and omits some. The sample yields approximately 140,000 clones, approximately 86% seen once. The sample comprised PBMCs. Every receptor here comes from a young man in good health and CMV-seropositive.

This clone came up once. The chain combines TRBV27 with TRBJ2-4; the match to TRBD1 covers 8 bases. The V gene end was trimmed by 7 bases and the J gene end by 0 bases; junction bases not matched to a gene: 11. The CDR3 sequence is 17 residues long. Germline assignment: CDR1 MNHEY and CDR2 SMNVEV (reference sequence). DNA of the CDR3: TGTGCCAGCAACCAACCAGACAGGGGTCTAGCCAAAAACATTCAGTACTTC. It specifies CASNQPDRGLAKNIQYF.

In this sample, this clone turned up once. This sequence joins TRBV28 and TRBJ1-4, with D uncertain. Germline V gene sequence: CDR1 MDHEN, CDR2 SYDVKM. The CDR3 has 16 amino acids. Trimming removed 3 bases from V and 8 bases from J, with 19 bases in between. DNA of the CDR3: TGTGCCAGCAGTTTCGGAGGAGGCATCGGGAGAGAAAAACTGTTTTTT. It yields the protein CASSFGGGIGREKLFF.

V usage is TRBV6-1 and J usage is TRBJ1-4; 10 nucleotides agree with TRBD1. The CDR3 runs 14 residues. CDR1 is MNHNS and CDR2 is SASEGT in the germline V gene. The V and J ends lost 6 bases and 8 bases, in that order; junction bases with no gene match: 6. The CDR3 DNA reads as TGTGCCAGCAGGGACCGGGACAGGGGAGAAAAACTGTTTTTT. The encoded protein is CASRDRDRGEKLFF.

The J gene is TRBJ1-1, the V gene TRBV4-1, with 7 bases aligning to TRBD1. V shed 3 bases, J shed 4 bases, and the junction held 2 bases outside the gene matches. This CDR3 has 13 residues. CDR1 MGHRA and CDR2 YSYEKL come from the germline V gene. The CDR3 loop is CASSHQGVTEAFF. In DNA form, the CDR3 reads TGCGCCAGCAGCCACCAGGGGGTCACTGAAGCTTTCTTT.

The gene calls are TRBV6-1 and TRBJ1-1; a weak D match, TRBD1 (5 bases). V lost 5 bases, J lost 8 bases, and 15 bases lay in between. Germline V gene data show CDR1 as MNHNS and CDR2 as SASEGT. The CDR3 has 13 residues. This chain's CDR3 is CASSIFGTLEAFF. CDR3 in DNA: TGTGCCAGCAGTATATTCGGGACTTTAGAAGCTTTCTTT.

This chain uses TRBV7-2 with TRBJ2-3; 8 bases are a match to TRBD2. Trimming at V came to 3 bases and at J to 2 bases, leaving 7 bases not matched to a gene. The CDR3 consists of 16 residues. Germline values: CDR1 SGHTA, CDR2 FQGNSA. CDR3 DNA: TGTGCCAGCAGCTTTATGGGCGGGGGGACCACAGATACGCAGTATTTT. Protein sequence: CASSFMGGGTTDTQYF. Looking up the rest from reference TRBV7-2 and TRBJ2-3 gives the full variable domain: GAGVSQSPSNKVTEKGKDVELRCDPISGHTALYWYRQSLGQGLEFLIYFQGNSAPDKSGLPSDRFSAERTGGSVSTLTIQRTQQEDSAVYLCASSFMGGGTTDTQYFGPGTRLTVL.